A single sample gave rise to the 27 T cell receptor beta chains below, sequenced in a study of blood T cell repertoires in COVID-19. The table came from immunoSEQ multiplex PCR; TCRdb's copy has only in-frame clones and leaves some out. The sample has some 190,000 clones, roughly three quarters seen once; the top ten hold about a sixth. Sequencing was carried out using PBMCs or T cells enriched from blood (not recorded which). Receptor source: a woman aged 50 to 60 with acute COVID-19.

The rearrangement uses TRBV6-1 and TRBJ1-2, with a possible D match to TRBD1 (6 bases). The CDR3 is 13 residues long. V was cut by 3 bases and J by 8 bases, with 13 bases left in between. The germline V gene has CDR1 MNHNS and CDR2 SASEGT. CDR3 coding DNA: TGTGCCAGCAGTGATGGAACAGGGAAGGGCTACACCTTC. Its protein is CASSDGTGKGYTF.

The chain has TRBV6-2 or TRBV6-3 and TRBJ2-5; TRBD2 matches 14 bases. The CDR3 contains 17 residues. J gave up 2 bases and V 5 bases, and 7 bases lay outside the gene matches. CDR1 MNHEY and CDR2 SVGEGT come from the germline V gene. The CDR3 region has the DNA TGTGCCAGCAGTAGGCGGACTAGCGGGGGGCAGCAAGAGACCCAGTACTTC. This encodes CASSRRTSGGQQETQYF.

This clone was picked up a small number of times. The genes are TRBV5-1 and TRBJ1-6; D is possibly TRBD1 (6 bases). The germline V gene has CDR1 SGHRS and CDR2 YFSETQ. Deletions cut 0 bases from V and 6 bases from J, with 7 bases between. CDR3 size: 14 residues. The CDR3 bases are TGCGCCAGCAGCTTGGACAGGGCTAATTCACCCCTCCACTTT. It codes for CASSLDRANSPLHF.

This clone was seen only a few times. This chain connects TRBV29-1 to TRBJ1-1; a weak D match, TRBD1 (6 bases). Germline V gene sequence: CDR1 SQVTM, CDR2 ANQGSEA. The CDR3 has 14 amino acids. The V and J ends lost 4 bases and 2 bases respectively, with 14 bases between them. The CDR3 loop reads CSVGLLDRNTEAFF. DNA of the CDR3: TGCAGCGTTGGTTTATTGGACAGAAACACTGAAGCTTTCTTT.

The chain links TRBV5-4 to TRBJ2-2; 11 nucleotides match TRBD1. The germline V gene has CDR1 SGHNT and CDR2 YYREEE (reference sequence). The CDR3 consists of 15 residues. J gave up 7 bases and V 5 bases, and 7 bases lay outside the gene matches. Here the CDR3 reads CASRQWTGGNGELFF. The CDR3 nucleotides are TGTGCCAGCAGACAATGGACAGGGGGCAACGGGGAGCTGTTTTTT.

This sequence joins TRBV4-1 and TRBJ2-3; the match to TRBD1 covers 11 bases. Germline V CDR1 and CDR2: MGHRA, YSYEKL. V gave up 4 bases and J gave up 6 bases; unmatched junction bases: 18. The CDR3 length is 19 residues. CDR3 in amino acids: CASSPQGTWTGGIRDTQYF. Here the CDR3 DNA reads TGCGCCAGCAGCCCTCAAGGTACCTGGACAGGGGGCATACGGGATACGCAGTATTTT.

This chain joins TRBV2 and TRBJ1-6, with D possibly matching TRBD1 (6 bases). The ends were cut back, 1 base at V and 10 bases at J, with 20 bases in the middle. The germline V gene has CDR1 SNHLY and CDR2 FYNNEI. The CDR3 is 17 amino acids. The CDR3 nucleotides are TGTGCCAGCAGTGAAGAGGGGGGGCCGAGGGTAAGATCACCCCTCCACTTT. Residues: CASSEEGGPRVRSPLHF.

Comments on this clone: Other DNA sequences in the same sample also yield this CDR3. The chain has TRBV12-3 or TRBV12-4 and TRBJ2-7, with a tentative D call TRBD1 (5 bases). V lost 0 bases and J 2 bases, leaving 5 bases between the germline ends. The CDR3 spans 13 residues. This chain's CDR3 is CASSLAQAYEQYV. The CDR3 DNA is TGTGCCAGCAGTTTAGCACAGGCCTACGAGCAGTACGTC.

This sequence joins TRBV3-1 (or the pseudogene TRBV3-2) and TRBJ1-5; TRBD1 is a possible D gene (6 bases). The length of the CDR3 is 13 residues. CDR1 and CDR2 (germline): LGHDT, YNNKEL (reference sequence). V dropped 5 bases and J dropped 1 base, with 6 bases sitting between them. CDR3: CASSTGSNQPQHF. DNA of the CDR3: TGTGCCAGCAGCACAGGGAGCAATCAGCCCCAGCATTTT.

In DNA, the CDR3 is TGCAGCGTTGCGGGTGGCGATTGGGGGAGGAACTATGGCTACACCTTC. This encodes CSVAGGDWGRNYGYTF. This chain links TRBV29-1 with TRBJ1-2; a possible D gene is TRBD1 (5 bases). V lost 4 bases to trimming and J lost 2 bases, with 20 bases between them. This CDR3 is 16 amino acids long. Germline V gene sequence: CDR1 SQVTM, CDR2 ANQGSEA.

The chain joins TRBV3-1 (or the pseudogene TRBV3-2) to TRBJ1-4; weak D call: TRBD1 (6 bases). This CDR3 has 14 residues. V lost 8 bases, J lost 5 bases, and 15 bases lay in between. CDR1 is LGHDT and CDR2 is YNNKEL in the germline V gene (reference sequence). This CDR3 reads CASGNRDTNEKLFF. CDR3 nucleotides: TGTGCCAGCGGCAACCGGGACACCAATGAAAAACTGTTTTTT.

This rearrangement joins TRBV2 to TRBJ1-4; D uncertain. Germline V gene sequence: CDR1 SNHLY, CDR2 FYNNEI. Deletions cut 6 bases from V and 5 bases from J, with 13 bases between. CDR3 length: 14 residues. CDR3 nucleotides: TGTGCCAGCAGGGCTATAGGAGAAAATGAAAAACTGTTTTTT. The encoded protein is CASRAIGENEKLFF.

The CDR3 DNA follows: TGTGCCAGCAGCCGGGGGGTCGATTTGACCCAGTACTTC. Protein: CASSRGVDLTQYF. The chain links TRBV5-6 to TRBJ2-5; TRBD2 matches 7 bases. The CDR3 loop spans 13 amino acids. CDR1 SGHDT and CDR2 YYEEEE come from the germline V gene. Trimming at V came to 4 bases and at J to 7 bases, leaving 7 bases not matched to a gene.

J is TRBJ2-7 and V is TRBV2, with 11 bases matching TRBD2. Trimming took 4 bases from V and 3 from J; bases not matched to a gene: 8. This CDR3 spans 16 amino acids. Germline V gene data show CDR1 as SNHLY and CDR2 as FYNNEI. The CDR3: CASSVSTSGANYEQYV. The DNA of the CDR3 is TGTGCCAGCAGTGTATCGACTAGCGGGGCCAACTACGAGCAGTACGTC.

The chain recombines TRBV6-8 with TRBJ1-1; 7 bases are a match to TRBD1. Germline-derived CDR1 and CDR2 are MNHGY and SAAAGT. The J segment lost 1 base and the V segment lost 2 bases, leaving 7 bases of the junction unmatched. The CDR3 is 16 residues long. In DNA form, the CDR3 reads TGTGCCAGCAGTTACCCGAATGACAGGGAGAACACTGAAGCTTTCTTT. Translated: CASSYPNDRENTEAFF.

V is TRBV27 and J is TRBJ2-2; TRBD2 might be the D (5 bases). The germline gives CDR1 MNHEY, CDR2 SMNVEV (reference sequence). This CDR3 has 19 amino acids. V shed 2 bases and J shed 5 bases, with 24 bases lying between them. The CDR3 protein is CASSLRESSIAIGTGELFF. The CDR3 DNA reads as TGTGCCAGCAGTTTAAGGGAGTCGTCTATAGCAATCGGGACCGGGGAGCTGTTTTTT.

V usage is TRBV27 and J usage is TRBJ2-2, with 7 bases matching TRBD1. This CDR3 contains 15 residues. V shed 3 bases and J 1 base; nucleotides not matched to a gene: 2. Germline V gene lookup returns CDR1 MNHEY and CDR2 SMNVEV (reference sequence). CDR3 nucleotides: TGTGCCAGCAGTTTGAGGGGGCTGAACACCGGGGAGCTGTTTTTT. This gives the protein CASSLRGLNTGELFF.

The J gene is TRBJ1-5, the V gene TRBV9; D may be TRBD1 (5 bases). Trimming took off 0 bases at V and 3 bases at J, with 10 bases between the two ends. The CDR3 contains 15 residues. CDR1 is SGDLS and CDR2 is YYNGEE in the germline V gene. In nucleotides, the CDR3 is TGTGCCAGCAGCGTAGGACCAGGGAACAATCAGCCCCAGCATTTT. Protein: CASSVGPGNNQPQHF. Full variable domain (missing parts from reference TRBV9 and TRBJ1-5): DSGVTQTPKHLITATGQRVTLRCSPRSGDLSVYWYQQSLDQGLQFLIQYYNGEERAKGNILERFSAQQFPDLHSELNLSSLELGDSALYFCASSVGPGNNQPQHFGDGTRLSIL.

The chain uses TRBV5-1 and TRBJ2-3, with D uncertain. Deletions cut 0 bases from V and 0 bases from J, with 8 bases between. This CDR3 is 15 amino acids long. Per the germline V gene, CDR1 is SGHRS and CDR2 is YFSETQ. The CDR3 DNA sequence: TGCGCCAGCAGCTTGGCCAGGCCTAGCACAGATACGCAGTATTTT. It encodes CASSLARPSTDTQYF.

The rearrangement links TRBV27 to TRBJ2-1; perhaps TRBD1 as D (6 bases). From germline, CDR1 is MNHEY and CDR2 SMNVEV (reference sequence). The CDR3 extends over 14 amino acids. V was cut by 8 bases and J by 1 base, with 12 bases left in between. The CDR3 sequence is CASGYQGSYNEQFF. The DNA for the CDR3 is TGTGCCAGCGGATACCAGGGGTCCTACAATGAGCAGTTCTTC.

The chain recombines TRBV9 with TRBJ2-2, with 8 bases identical to TRBD1. The CDR3 extends over 16 amino acids. Germline-derived CDR1 and CDR2 are SGDLS and YYNGEE. With V trimmed by 5 bases and J by 4 bases, 10 bases remained unmatched. The CDR3 reads CASSFGTTGATGELFF. The CDR3 DNA sequence: TGTGCCAGCAGTTTCGGGACGACAGGGGCCACCGGGGAGCTGTTTTTT.

V is TRBV2 and J is TRBJ1-2; D ambiguous. CDR3 size: 15 residues. Trimming cost V 7 bases and J 4 bases, with 19 bases left between them. The germline V gene has CDR1 SNHLY and CDR2 FYNNEI. Here the CDR3 reads CASKGLRGRGYGYTF. In DNA form, the CDR3 reads TGTGCCAGCAAGGGTTTACGGGGTCGTGGCTATGGCTACACCTTC. The entire variable domain, with the rest obtained from reference TRBV2 and TRBJ1-2, is as follows: EPEVTQTPSHQVTQMGQEVILRCVPISNHLYFYWYRQILGQKVEFLVSFYNNEISEKSEIFDDQFSVERPDGSNFTLKIRSTKLEDSAMYFCASKGLRGRGYGYTFGSGTRLTVV.

CDR3 sequence (DNA): TGTGCCAGCGGGACAGTAGGCAATCAGCCCCAGCATTTT. Translation gives CASGTVGNQPQHF. This sequence joins TRBV6-5 and TRBJ1-5; the match to TRBD1 covers 7 bases. Looked up from germline, CDR1 is MNHEY and CDR2 is SVGAGI. The CDR3 covers 13 residues. The J segment lost 2 bases and the V segment lost 8 bases, leaving 3 bases of the junction unmatched.

The chain has TRBV19 and TRBJ1-1; 8 positions agree with TRBD1. CDR1 and CDR2 (germline): LNHDA, SQIVND (reference sequence). Trimming cost V 3 bases and J 1 base; bases outside gene matches: 4. CDR3 length equals 15 residues. CDR3 in amino acids: CASSIQGAANTEAFF. CDR3 bases: TGTGCCAGTAGTATCCAGGGGGCGGCGAACACTGAAGCTTTCTTT. Drawing the rest from reference TRBV19 and TRBJ1-1, the complete variable domain is DGGITQSPKYLFRKEGQNVTLSCEQNLNHDAMYWYRQDPGQGLRLIYYSQIVNDFQKGDIAEGYSVSREKKESFPLTVTSAQKNPTAFYLCASSIQGAANTEAFFGQGTRLTVV.

The gene calls are TRBV9 and TRBJ2-1, with 7 nucleotides matching TRBD2. This CDR3 has 16 amino acids. V was clipped by 4 bases and J by 3 bases; unmatched bases: 10. In germline, CDR1 is SGDLS, CDR2 YYNGEE. The CDR3 DNA follows: TGTGCCAGCAGCCCGGTGGGAGGGGATTTCTACAATGAGCAGTTCTTC. Translated: CASSPVGGDFYNEQFF.

This clone has only one observation. This sequence joins TRBV7-6 and TRBJ2-1; D may be TRBD1 (6 bases). Trimming removed 4 bases at V and 15 bases at J, with 13 bases between. Germline V CDR1 and CDR2: SGHVS, FNYEAQ. CDR3 length: 11 residues. The CDR3 here is CASSSDRRPFF. The CDR3 bases are TGTGCCAGCAGCTCCGACAGGCGTCCGTTCTTC.

This clone was detected only once. The chain has TRBV6-5 and TRBJ2-1; the D gene is possibly TRBD2 (5 bases). The CDR3 is 13 residues long. The V gene lost 4 bases and the J gene lost 9 bases, with 13 bases spanning the gap. Germline CDR1 is MNHEY and CDR2 is SVGAGI. CDR3 nucleotide sequence: TGTGCCAGCAGTTTCCTTGGACTGCCTGAGCAGTTCTTC. Its protein is CASSFLGLPEQFF.